This TCR beta chain appears in the sequencing data of a study of blood T cells in healthy people across ages. As concerns this clonotype: Mismatch with germline at one junction end may stem from a read error.

Through a sample-barcoded 5' primer and a J-beta primer mix, a second PCR was run for 7 to 11 cycles. MiXCR, run by TCRdb on the 5' RACE reads, gives a single entry per CDR3 protein. The sample consists of around 600,000 distinct CDR3 sequences, 47% of them appearing once. The CDR3 is 13 residues long. Germline-derived CDR1 and CDR2 are WSHSY and SAAADI. The TCR originated in a man at least 80 years old in good health. Sequencing input: blood. The chain couples TRBV10-2 to TRBJ2-7; D gene unclear. The CDR3 protein is CASSEGLPYERYF. CDR3 bases: TGCGCCAGCAGTGAAGGATTACCCTACGAGCGGTACTTC.